This TCR beta chain was sequenced in a study of T cell repertoires in cytomegalovirus infection. On the study more broadly: Recently described HLA-C-restricted plus well-studied HLA-B-restricted CMV epitopes were used. TCR beta signatures that were public indicated CMV infection and matching HLA type.

Remarks on this clonotype: Antigen unknown.

Study findings and constraints: Cumulative frequency (of public TCR beta family members) identified carriers of CMV plus the relevant HLA.

TCRdb re-derived calls from the reads in MiXCR, one entry per CDR3 protein. The sample has approximately 100,000 distinct CDR3 sequences, approximately 28% seen once. The sample was CD8+ T cells from cultured PBMCs, taken from culture after CMV antigen stimulation. The TCR was taken from a human donor in good health (CMV status not recorded). Some clones in this sample may be carry-over from other donors' samples.

CDR3 protein: CASSSQGSGGPDTQYF. CDR3 DNA sequence: TGTGCCAGCAGCTCCCAAGGTAGCGGGGGGCCAGATACGCAGTATTTT. The chain links TRBV11-3 to TRBJ2-3, with 10 bases identical to TRBD2. The V gene's germline CDR1 is SGHNT and CDR2 YENEEA. This CDR3 is built from 16 residues. Germline trimming cut 4 bases from V and 4 bases from J; bases unmatched to any gene: 8.